These T cell receptor beta chains were read from a single sample in a study of blood T cell repertoires in COVID-19. Using immunoSEQ multiplex PCR, the repertoire was profiled, and TCRdb retains in-frame clones only, with some absent. Altogether 95,000 to 150,000 clones are present, roughly 88% being singletons, with the ten largest covering about 4.5%. The sample taken for sequencing was peripheral blood. The receptors come from a man aged 35 to 55 with acute or convalescent COVID-19. Each CDR3 is given with its conserved first and last residue. The D gene is left open where the match is weak. Clone size is not always given. Where it is, it says once, few, many or a class for expanded clones.

v_gene,abundance,d_gene,j_gene,CDR3aa,CDR3nt
TRBV6-6,NA,NA,TRBJ1-3,CASSSGGGSSGNTIYF,TGTGCCAGCAGTAGCGGCGGGGGAAGCTCTGGAAACACCATATATTTT
TRBV21-1,NA,NA,TRBJ1-5,CASSKGGGPHEGVPQPQHF,TGTGCCAGCAGCAAGGGGGGGGGCCCCCATGAAGGTGTCCCACAGCCCCAGCATTTT
TRBV2,NA,TRBD2,TRBJ2-1,CASIGGSIYNEQFF,TGTGCCAGCATTGGCGGGAGCATCTACAATGAGCAGTTCTTC
TRBV13,once,TRBD1,TRBJ2-7,CASSPGTGLGEQYF,TGTGCCAGCAGCCCAGGGACAGGGCTTGGTGAGCAGTACTTC
TRBV10-1,NA,NA,TRBJ2-5,CASSESAGSRVETQYF,TGCGCCAGCAGTGAGTCAGCCGGGAGCAGAGTGGAGACCCAGTACTTC
TRBV3-1/TRBV3-2,once,TRBD1,TRBJ1-4,CASSLGTVDAEKLFF,TGTGCCAGCAGCTTGGGGACAGTTGATGCTGAAAAACTGTTTTTT
TRBV30,NA,NA,TRBJ1-4,CAWRGGTNEKLFF,TGTGCCTGGAGGGGGGGAACTAATGAAAAACTGTTTTTT
TRBV19,NA,NA,TRBJ1-1,CASRAGNTEAFF,TGTGCCAGTAGAGCAGGGAACACTGAAGCTTTCTTT
TRBV5-1,NA,TRBD2,TRBJ2-2,CASSLPGGNTGELFF,TGCGCCAGCAGCTTGCCGGGGGGGAACACCGGGGAGCTGTTTTTT
TRBV27,NA,TRBD2,TRBJ2-1,CASSFRPGRGNEQFF,TGTGCCAGCAGTTTTCGACCAGGGAGGGGCAATGAGCAGTTCTTC
TRBV7-2,once,TRBD1,TRBJ2-7,CASTPFGDRGAYEQYF,TGTGCCAGCACCCCTTTTGGGGACAGGGGGGCCTACGAGCAGTACTTC
TRBV9,NA,NA,TRBJ1-1,CASSPLDSLGAFF,TGTGCCAGCAGTCCATTAGACTCCCTGGGAGCTTTCTTT
TRBV7-9,NA,NA,TRBJ1-1,CASSSSRGVNTEAFF,TGTGCCAGCAGCTCGTCCAGGGGTGTGAACACTGAAGCTTTCTTT
TRBV4-1,NA,NA,TRBJ1-2,CASSQDGLTSRDGYTF,TGCGCCAGCAGCCAAGATGGCCTGACATCCAGGGATGGCTACACCTTC
TRBV27,NA,NA,TRBJ2-3,CASSSTPADTQYF,TGTGCCAGCAGTTCCACCCCAGCAGATACGCAGTATTTT
TRBV5-1,NA,TRBD1,TRBJ2-5,CASSFRQGETQYF,TGCGCCAGCAGCTTTCGACAGGGAGAGACCCAGTACTTC
TRBV9,NA,NA,TRBJ2-7,CASSVDPLGGREQYF,TGTGCCAGCAGCGTAGACCCTTTAGGAGGGCGCGAGCAGTACTTC
TRBV9,NA,NA,TRBJ2-1,CASSVDAGYNEQFF,TGTGCCAGCAGCGTAGATGCAGGGTACAATGAGCAGTTCTTC
TRBV2,NA,NA,TRBJ1-3,CASSVSRGPGNTIYF,TGTGCCAGCAGTGTGAGCAGGGGACCTGGAAACACCATATATTTT
TRBV30,once,NA,TRBJ2-5,CAWSVHGGETQYF,TGTGCCTGGAGTGTACACGGGGGAGAGACCCAGTACTTC
TRBV9,NA,NA,TRBJ1-1,CASSPPGGGDTEAFF,TGTGCCAGCAGCCCCCCGGGGGGAGGGGACACTGAAGCTTTCTTT
TRBV10-3,NA,NA,TRBJ1-5,CAISEYLQDKNQPQHF,TGTGCCATCAGTGAGTACCTCCAGGACAAAAATCAGCCCCAGCATTTT
TRBV6-1,NA,NA,TRBJ1-1,CASSDRVNTEAFF,TGTGCCAGCAGTGACAGGGTGAACACTGAAGCTTTCTTT
TRBV30,NA,NA,TRBJ1-1,CAWSPSVAGEAFF,TGTGCCTGGAGTCCCTCCGTGGCGGGTGAAGCTTTCTTT
TRBV5-6,NA,TRBD1,TRBJ1-2,CASSRGQAYYGYTF,TGTGCCAGCAGCCGGGGACAGGCCTACTATGGCTACACCTTC
TRBV5-1,NA,TRBD2,TRBJ2-1,CASSAVLAGNEQFF,TGCGCCAGCTCAGCGGTCCTAGCGGGCAATGAGCAGTTCTTC
TRBV4-2,NA,TRBD2,TRBJ2-5,CASSTTSGGDRGTQYF,TGTGCCAGCAGCACGACTAGCGGGGGGGACCGGGGGACCCAGTACTTC
TRBV4-1,NA,NA,TRBJ1-2,CASSQDTGGARNYTF,TGCGCCAGCAGCCAAGATACAGGCGGAGCCAGAAACTACACCTTC
TRBV18,NA,TRBD1,TRBJ2-7,CASSPPDRGYEQYF,TGTGCCAGCTCACCACCGGACAGGGGCTACGAGCAGTACTTC
TRBV30,NA,NA,TRBJ1-6,CAWSVEAGSPLHF,TGTGCCTGGAGCGTAGAGGCTGGTTCACCCCTCCACTTT
TRBV6-4,NA,NA,TRBJ2-6,CASRSSGANVLTF,TGTGCCAGCAGGAGCTCTGGGGCCAACGTCCTGACTTTC
TRBV5-1,NA,NA,TRBJ2-3,CASKHLPPDTQYF,TGCGCCAGCAAACATCTCCCGCCAGATACGCAGTATTTT
TRBV7-3,NA,NA,TRBJ1-2,CASSLHENYGYTF,TGTGCCAGCAGCTTACATGAGAACTATGGCTACACCTTC
TRBV7-2,NA,NA,TRBJ1-5,CASSLANWGGPDQPQHF,TGTGCCAGCAGCTTAGCGAATTGGGGGGGGCCGGATCAGCCCCAGCATTTT
TRBV7-2,once,NA,TRBJ1-3,CASSLGGGTGNTIYF,TGTGCCAGCAGCTTAGGGGGGGGCACCGGAAACACCATATATTTT
TRBV6-1,once,TRBD1,TRBJ1-6,CASSEGTGVGSPLHF,TGTGCCAGCAGTGAAGGGACAGGGGTAGGTTCACCCCTCCACTTT
TRBV15,NA,NA,TRBJ2-1,CATRTGSRAYNEQFF,TGTGCCACCAGGACCGGGAGCAGGGCCTACAATGAGCAGTTCTTC
TRBV10-3,NA,NA,TRBJ1-5,CAISESTNRVKHF,TGTGCCATCAGTGAGTCAACAAACAGGGTGAAACATTTT